This T cell receptor beta chain is from a study of Graves' ophthalmopathy and Graves' hyperthyroidism. There are 20 residues in the CDR3. With V trimmed by 5 bases and J by 0 bases, 17 bases remained unmatched. CDR1 is MGHDK, CDR2 SYGVNS, per germline. Transcripts of RNA were the source for amplifying TCR beta CDR3 regions. In the first round, RT-PCR was carried out with HTBI primers, and a multiplex PCR formed the second round. TCRdb used MiXCR to reprocess the multiplex PCR reads, holding one entry per CDR3 protein. This table has hundreds of thousands of distinct CDR3 sequences, 35% to 45% appearing once.

This TCR derives from an adult man with Graves' ophthalmopathy. The specimen sequenced was peripheral blood. The chain uses TRBV25-1 and TRBJ1-1; 11 bases are shared with TRBD1. The CDR3 bases are TGTGCCAGCAGTTCATCGGACAGGGGGCGAATCCCGTTCGTGAACACTGAAGCTTTCTTT. This codes for CASSSSDRGRIPFVNTEAFF. The full variable domain, completed using reference TRBV25-1 and TRBJ1-1, is EADIYQTPRYLVIGTGKKITLECSQTMGHDKMYWYQQDPGMELHLIHYSYGVNSTEKGDLSSESTVSRIRTEHFPLTLESARPSHTSQYLCASSSSDRGRIPFVNTEAFFGQGTRLTVV.